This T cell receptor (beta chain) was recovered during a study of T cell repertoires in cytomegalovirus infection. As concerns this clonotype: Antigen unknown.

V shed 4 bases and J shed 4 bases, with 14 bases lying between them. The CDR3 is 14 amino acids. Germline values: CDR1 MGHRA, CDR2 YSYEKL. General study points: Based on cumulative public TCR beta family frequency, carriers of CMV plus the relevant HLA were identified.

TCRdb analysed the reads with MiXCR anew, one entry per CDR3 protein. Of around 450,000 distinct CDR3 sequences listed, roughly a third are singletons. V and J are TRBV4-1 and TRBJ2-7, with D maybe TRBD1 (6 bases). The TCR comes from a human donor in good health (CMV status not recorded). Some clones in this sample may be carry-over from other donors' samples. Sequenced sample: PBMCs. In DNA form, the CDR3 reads TGCGCCAGCAGCCCACGACAGGATCTATACGAGCAGTACTTC. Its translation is CASSPRQDLYEQYF.